This T cell receptor beta chain emerged from a study of metastatic and nonmetastatic thyroid tumors. Across the whole study: Patients with malignant and benign thyroid disease provided blood and tumor or nodule tissue, whose repertoires were compared. Study results and caveats: It was reported that TCR beta diversity was significantly higher in malignant thyroid tumors than benign nodules, in blood and tumor.

Not a single patient had been given any form of treatment at any point before undergoing thyroid surgery. V lost 5 bases to trimming and J lost 1 base, with 17 bases between them. There are 17 residues in the CDR3. This clone was seen a handful of times. Its specificity is not known. Under the authors' procedure: Researchers built a distant-metastasis classifier for papillary thyroid cancer that drew on CDR3 differences across clinicopathological groups. TCRdb re-called the PCR reads via MiXCR. The V and J calls and clone size are TCRdb's, not the authors'. Among over 20,000 clones listed, 25% to 30% were seen once.

The sample consisted of blood. This clonotype was obtained from a female donor with papillary thyroid cancer or a benign thyroid nodule (not recorded which). Some clones in this sample may be carry-over from other donors' samples. This rearrangement joins TRBV12-3 or TRBV12-4 to TRBJ2-2; maybe TRBD2 (8 bases). The CDR3 nucleotides read TGTGCCAGCAGTCCGGCGGGGGGACAGATGAACACCGGGGAGCTGTTTTTT. Protein product: CASSPAGGQMNTGELFF.